This T cell receptor beta chain comes out of a study of OX40 agonist ivuxolimab in advanced cancers. Study-level background: Three patients responded partially, comprising one with hepatocellular carcinoma and two with cutaneous melanoma.

The CDR3 extends over 13 amino acids. V was shortened by 5 bases and J by 9 bases, with 14 bases between the two germline ends. Germline loops: CDR1 SNHLY, CDR2 FYNNEI. Data came from immunoSEQ multiplex PCR; TCRdb stores just in-frame clones and leaves some out. The repertoire consists of around 64,000 clones, with more than 80% occurring once and the leading ten covering about 2%. Blood was sampled at baseline, cycle 4 day 1, and cycle 7 day 1. Sequences were derived from CD4+ or CD8+ T cells sorted from blood, sampled in a trial of the OX40 agonist ivuxolimab. J is TRBJ1-5 and V is TRBV2; no firm D call. This TCR derives from an adult with an advanced solid tumor such as melanoma, head and neck, liver or kidney cancer. The CDR3 DNA is TGTGCCAGCAGTACCATAGACACAGCGCCCCAGCATTTT. This encodes CASSTIDTAPQHF.